This T cell receptor (beta chain) emerged from a study of response to subunit inactivated influenza vaccine. Broader study findings: New T cells are recruited in small numbers by each seasonal influenza vaccination, according to the authors' suggestion.

V was pared by 4 bases and J by 9 bases, with 22 bases between. CDR3 length: 15 amino acids. The germline gives CDR1 SQVTM, CDR2 ANQGSEA. This clonotype turned up a few times. Its specificity is unknown. TCRdb reanalysed the RT-PCR reads using MiXCR and keeps one entry per CDR3 protein. The top ten hold about 10% of the sample, which has around 530,000 distinct CDR3 sequences, about 12% seen once. This TCR was sampled from a middle-aged man who received an inactivated influenza vaccine. This sequence joins TRBV29-1 and TRBJ2-1, with a weak D call TRBD1 (7 bases). The sequences come from PBMCs from blood, collected on the day of vaccination. The CDR3 nucleotides are TGCAGCGTTGGCTCTTCAGGGGGGCGATCGCTTGAGCAGTTCTTC. This codes for CSVGSSGGRSLEQFF.